This T cell receptor beta chain was profiled in a study of CD8+ T cells in alopecia areata. Findings and limits, study-wide: Relative to normal scalp, lesional scalp, especially alopecia totalis/universalis, showed higher clonality.

The treatment: oral pan-JAK inhibitor, 5-10 mg twice daily. Worth noting for this clone: Its antigen remains unknown.

CDR1 and CDR2 (germline): LNHNV, YYDKDF (reference sequence). The V and J ends lost 8 bases and 11 bases respectively, with 16 bases between them. CDR3 length equals 12 residues. As the sequencing template, cDNA was produced by extracting RNA and reverse transcribing it. Assay used: immunoSEQ multiplex PCR; TCRdb lists only in-frame clones, some missing. The sample yields 190,000 or so clones, about 60% seen once. The origin of this receptor is a human donor with alopecia areata. The chain has TRBV15 and TRBJ2-1; D call uncertain. The material was CD8+ T cells sorted from blood, obtained at week 24, from a patient treated with tofacitinib. CDR3 amino acids: CATSSSGRQQFF. The CDR3 region has the DNA TGTGCCACCTCCTCTTCTGGGCGTCAGCAGTTCTTC.